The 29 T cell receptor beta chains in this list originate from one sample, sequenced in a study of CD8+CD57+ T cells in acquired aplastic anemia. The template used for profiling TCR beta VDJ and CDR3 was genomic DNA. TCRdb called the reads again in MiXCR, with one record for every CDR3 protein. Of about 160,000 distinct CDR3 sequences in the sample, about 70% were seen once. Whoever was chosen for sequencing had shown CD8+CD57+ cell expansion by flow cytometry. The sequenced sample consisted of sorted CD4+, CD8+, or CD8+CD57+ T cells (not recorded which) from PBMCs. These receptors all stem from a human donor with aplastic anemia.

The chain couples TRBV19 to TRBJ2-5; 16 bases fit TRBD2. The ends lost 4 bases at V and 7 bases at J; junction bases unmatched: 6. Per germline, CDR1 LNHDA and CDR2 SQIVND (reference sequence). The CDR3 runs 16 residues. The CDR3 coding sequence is TGTGCCAGTAGTACCGAGGGACTAGCGGGAGGGCGGACCCAGTACTTC. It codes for CASSTEGLAGGRTQYF.

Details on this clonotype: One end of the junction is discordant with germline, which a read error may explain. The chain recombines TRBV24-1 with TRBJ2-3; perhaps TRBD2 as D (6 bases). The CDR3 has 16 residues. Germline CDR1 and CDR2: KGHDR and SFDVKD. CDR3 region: CATRDLQFGGVDTQYF. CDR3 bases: TGTGCCACCCGTGATTTGCAGTTCGGCGGGGTAGATACGCAGTATTTT.

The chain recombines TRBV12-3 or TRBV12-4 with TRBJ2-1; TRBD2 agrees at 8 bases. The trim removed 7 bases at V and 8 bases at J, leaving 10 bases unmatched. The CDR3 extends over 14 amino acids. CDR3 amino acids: CASNNGLASDEQFF. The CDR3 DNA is TGTGCCAGCAACAACGGACTAGCTTCAGATGAGCAGTTCTTC.

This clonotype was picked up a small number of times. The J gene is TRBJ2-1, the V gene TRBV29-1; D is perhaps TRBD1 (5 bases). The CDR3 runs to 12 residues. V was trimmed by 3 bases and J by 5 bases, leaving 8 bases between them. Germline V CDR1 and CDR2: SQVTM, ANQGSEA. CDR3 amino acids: CSVDGADNEQFF. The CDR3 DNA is TGCAGCGTTGATGGGGCCGACAATGAGCAGTTCTTC.

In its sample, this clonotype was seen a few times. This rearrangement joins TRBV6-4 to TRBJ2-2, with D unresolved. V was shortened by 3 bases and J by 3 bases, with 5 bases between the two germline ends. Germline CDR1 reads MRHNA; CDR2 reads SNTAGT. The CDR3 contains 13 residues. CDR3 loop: CASSEVDTGELFF. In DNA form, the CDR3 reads TGTGCCAGCAGTGAGGTGGACACCGGGGAGCTGTTTTTT.

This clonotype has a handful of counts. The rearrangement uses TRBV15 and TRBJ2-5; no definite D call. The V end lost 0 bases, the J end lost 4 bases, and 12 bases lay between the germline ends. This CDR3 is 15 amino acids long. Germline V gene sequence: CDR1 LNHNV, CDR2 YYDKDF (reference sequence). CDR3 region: CATSRDAVGLETQYF. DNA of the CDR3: TGTGCCACCAGCAGAGATGCTGTTGGGTTAGAGACCCAGTACTTC.

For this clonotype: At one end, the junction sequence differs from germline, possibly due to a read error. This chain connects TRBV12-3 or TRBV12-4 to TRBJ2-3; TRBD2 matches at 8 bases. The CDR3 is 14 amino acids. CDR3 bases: TGTGCCAGCAGCTTAGCGGGGATCACAGATACGCAGTATTTT. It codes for CASSLAGITDTQYF.

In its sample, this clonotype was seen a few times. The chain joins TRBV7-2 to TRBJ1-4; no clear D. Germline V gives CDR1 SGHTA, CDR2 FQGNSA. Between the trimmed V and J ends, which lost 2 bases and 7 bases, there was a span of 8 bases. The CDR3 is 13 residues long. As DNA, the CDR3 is TGTGCCAGCAGCTTAAGCCCAGTTGAAAAACTGTTTTTT. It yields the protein CASSLSPVEKLFF.

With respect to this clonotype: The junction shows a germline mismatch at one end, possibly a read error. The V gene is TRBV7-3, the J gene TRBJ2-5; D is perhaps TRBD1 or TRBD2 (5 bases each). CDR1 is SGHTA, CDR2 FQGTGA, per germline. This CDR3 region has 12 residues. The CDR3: CASSLTRETQHF. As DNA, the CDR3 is TGTGCCAGCAGCCTCACCAGGGAGACCCAGCACTTC.

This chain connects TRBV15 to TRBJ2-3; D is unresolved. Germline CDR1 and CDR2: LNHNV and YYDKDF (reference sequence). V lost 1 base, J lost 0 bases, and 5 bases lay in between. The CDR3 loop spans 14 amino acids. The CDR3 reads CATSRAQSTDTQYF. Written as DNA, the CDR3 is TGTGCCACCAGCAGAGCACAGAGCACAGATACGCAGTATTTT.

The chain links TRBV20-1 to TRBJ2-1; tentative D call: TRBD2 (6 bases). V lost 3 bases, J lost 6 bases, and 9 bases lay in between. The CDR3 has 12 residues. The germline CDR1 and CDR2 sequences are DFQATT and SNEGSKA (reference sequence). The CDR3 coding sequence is TGCAGTGCTAGCGGGAGCTTCAATGAGCAGTTCTTC. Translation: CSASGSFNEQFF.

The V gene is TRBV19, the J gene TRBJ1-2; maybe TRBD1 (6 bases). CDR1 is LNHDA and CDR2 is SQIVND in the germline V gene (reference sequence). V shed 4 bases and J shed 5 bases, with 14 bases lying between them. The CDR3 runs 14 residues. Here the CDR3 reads CASSTSGQLYGYTF. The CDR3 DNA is TGTGCCAGTAGTACGTCTGGACAGCTATATGGCTACACCTTC.

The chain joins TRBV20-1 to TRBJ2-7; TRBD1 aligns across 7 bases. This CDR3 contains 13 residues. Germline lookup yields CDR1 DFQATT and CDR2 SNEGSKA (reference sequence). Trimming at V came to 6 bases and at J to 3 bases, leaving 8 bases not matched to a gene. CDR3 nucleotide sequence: TGCAGTGCCCGCCGACAGGGATACTACGAGCAGTACTTC. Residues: CSARRQGYYEQYF.

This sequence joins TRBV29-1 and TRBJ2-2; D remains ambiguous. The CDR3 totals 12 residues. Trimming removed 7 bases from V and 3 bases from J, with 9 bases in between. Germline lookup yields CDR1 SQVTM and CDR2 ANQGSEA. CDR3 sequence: CSAVSDTGELFF. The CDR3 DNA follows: TGCAGCGCCGTGAGTGACACCGGGGAGCTGTTTTTT.

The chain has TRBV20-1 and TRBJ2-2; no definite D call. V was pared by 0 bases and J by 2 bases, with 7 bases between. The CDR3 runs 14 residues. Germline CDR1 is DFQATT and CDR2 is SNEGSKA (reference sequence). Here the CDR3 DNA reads TGCAGTGCTAGAGATATTACCAACACCGGGGAGCTGTTTTTT. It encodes CSARDITNTGELFF.

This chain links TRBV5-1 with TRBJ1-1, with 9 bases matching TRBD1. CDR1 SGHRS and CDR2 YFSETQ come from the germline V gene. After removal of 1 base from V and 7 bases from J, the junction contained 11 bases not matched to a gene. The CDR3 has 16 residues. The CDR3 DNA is TGCGCCAGCAGCTTGAAACAGGGGGCAGGATTCGGTGAAGCTTTCTTT. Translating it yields CASSLKQGAGFGEAFF.

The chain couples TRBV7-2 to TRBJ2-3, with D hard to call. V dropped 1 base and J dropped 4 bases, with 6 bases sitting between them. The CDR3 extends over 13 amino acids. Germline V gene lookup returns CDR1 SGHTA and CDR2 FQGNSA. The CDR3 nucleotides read TGTGCCAGCAGCTTAGACCATGCAGATACGCAGTATTTT. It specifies CASSLDHADTQYF. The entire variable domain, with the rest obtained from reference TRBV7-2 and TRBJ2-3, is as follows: GAGVSQSPSNKVTEKGKDVELRCDPISGHTALYWYRQSLGQGLEFLIYFQGNSAPDKSGLPSDRFSAERTGGSVSTLTIQRTQQEDSAVYLCASSLDHADTQYFGPGTRLTVL.

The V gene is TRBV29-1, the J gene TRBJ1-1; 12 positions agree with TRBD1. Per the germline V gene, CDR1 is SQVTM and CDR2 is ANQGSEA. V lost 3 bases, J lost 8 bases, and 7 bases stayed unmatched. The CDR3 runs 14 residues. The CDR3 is CSVDVGQGAREAFF. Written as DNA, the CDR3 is TGCAGCGTTGACGTGGGACAGGGGGCGCGCGAAGCTTTCTTT.

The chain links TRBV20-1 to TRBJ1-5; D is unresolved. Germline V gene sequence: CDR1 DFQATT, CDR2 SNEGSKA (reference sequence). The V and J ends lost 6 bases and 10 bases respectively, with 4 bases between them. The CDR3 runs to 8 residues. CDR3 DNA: TGCAGTGCCCCCCCCCAGCATTTT. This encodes CSAPPQHF.

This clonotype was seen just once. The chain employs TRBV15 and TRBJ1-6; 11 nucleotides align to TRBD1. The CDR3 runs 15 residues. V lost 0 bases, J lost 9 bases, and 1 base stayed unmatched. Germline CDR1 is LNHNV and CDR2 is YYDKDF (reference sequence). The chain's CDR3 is CATSREDRGLSPLHF. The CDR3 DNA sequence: TGTGCCACCAGCAGAGAGGACAGGGGGCTTTCACCCCTCCACTTT.

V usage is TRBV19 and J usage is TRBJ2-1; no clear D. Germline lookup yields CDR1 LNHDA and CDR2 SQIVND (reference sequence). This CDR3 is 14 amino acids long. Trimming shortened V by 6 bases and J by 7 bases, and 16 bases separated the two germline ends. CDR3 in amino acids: CASSLMTGTNEQFF. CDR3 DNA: TGTGCCAGTAGCTTAATGACCGGTACTAATGAGCAGTTCTTC. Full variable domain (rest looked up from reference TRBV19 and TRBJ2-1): DGGITQSPKYLFRKEGQNVTLSCEQNLNHDAMYWYRQDPGQGLRLIYYSQIVNDFQKGDIAEGYSVSREKKESFPLTVTSAQKNPTAFYLCASSLMTGTNEQFFGPGTRLTVL.

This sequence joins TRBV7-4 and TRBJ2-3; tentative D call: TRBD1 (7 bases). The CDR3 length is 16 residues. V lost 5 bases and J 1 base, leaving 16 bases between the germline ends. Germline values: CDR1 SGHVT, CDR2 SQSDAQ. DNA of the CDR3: TGTGCCAGCAGCCCGCCAGGAGGGGGCCGCACAGATACGCAGTATTTT. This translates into CASSPPGGGRTDTQYF.

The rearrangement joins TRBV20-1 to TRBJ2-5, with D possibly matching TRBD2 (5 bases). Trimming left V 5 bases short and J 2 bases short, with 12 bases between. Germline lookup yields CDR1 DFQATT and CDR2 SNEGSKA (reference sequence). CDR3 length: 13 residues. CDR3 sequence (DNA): TGCAGTGCTGGTGACGAGCGGCAAGAGACCCAGTACTTC. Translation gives CSAGDERQETQYF.

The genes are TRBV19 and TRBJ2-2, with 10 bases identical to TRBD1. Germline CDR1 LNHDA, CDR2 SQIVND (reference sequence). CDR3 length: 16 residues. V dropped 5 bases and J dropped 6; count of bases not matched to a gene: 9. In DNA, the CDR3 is TGTGCCAGTAGTCCCGGGACAGGGGTCGAATCCGGGGAGCTGTTTTTT. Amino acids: CASSPGTGVESGELFF.

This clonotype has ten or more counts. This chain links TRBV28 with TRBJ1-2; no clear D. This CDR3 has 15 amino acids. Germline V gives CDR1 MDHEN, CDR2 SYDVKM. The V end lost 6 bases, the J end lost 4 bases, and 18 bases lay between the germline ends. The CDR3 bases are TGTGCCAGCAGCCCAACGAGTTTCGTCACCTATGGCTACACCTTC. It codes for CASSPTSFVTYGYTF.

As DNA, the CDR3 is TGCAGTGCTAGAGATAAGCTGCGGAACACCATATATTTT. Amino acid sequence: CSARDKLRNTIYF. The chain is built from TRBV20-1 and TRBJ1-3; D remains unclear. Germline V gene sequence: CDR1 DFQATT, CDR2 SNEGSKA (reference sequence). CDR3 length: 13 amino acids. Trimming pared 0 bases from V and 7 bases from J, leaving 10 bases between.

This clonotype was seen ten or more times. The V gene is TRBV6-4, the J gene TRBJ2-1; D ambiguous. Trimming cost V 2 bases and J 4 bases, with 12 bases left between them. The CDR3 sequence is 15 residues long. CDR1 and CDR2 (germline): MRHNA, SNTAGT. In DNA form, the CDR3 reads TGTGCCAGCAGTGACCGGGCAGGAGAGTACAATGAGCAGTTCTTC. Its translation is CASSDRAGEYNEQFF.

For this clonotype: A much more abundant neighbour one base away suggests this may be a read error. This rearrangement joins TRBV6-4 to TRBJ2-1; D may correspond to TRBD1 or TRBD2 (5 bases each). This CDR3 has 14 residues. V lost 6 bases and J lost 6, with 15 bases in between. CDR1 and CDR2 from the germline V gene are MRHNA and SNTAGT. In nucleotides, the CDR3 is TGTGCCAGCAGCGACACGCCCGGGGCCAATGAGCAGTTCTTC. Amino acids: CASSDTPGANEQFF.

The CDR3 region is CATSDPGQGGDTQYF. The CDR3 DNA is TGTGCCACCAGTGATCCAGGACAGGGGGGAGATACGCAGTATTTT. This chain uses TRBV24-1 with TRBJ2-3; 10 nucleotides agree with TRBD1. The CDR3 is made up of 15 amino acids. The germline gives CDR1 KGHDR, CDR2 SFDVKD. J lost 5 bases, V lost 3 bases, and 4 bases had no gene match.